This TCR beta chain was obtained from a study of response to subunit inactivated influenza vaccine. Via MiXCR, TCRdb re-called the RT-PCR reads, giving one row per CDR3 protein. The sample shows about 800,000 distinct CDR3 sequences, 20% to 25% of them seen only once. Note on this clonotype: The antigen remains undetermined.

Trimming took 2 bases from V and 8 from J; bases not matched to a gene: 6. Germline lookup yields CDR1 ENHRY and CDR2 SYGVKD. This CDR3 contains 16 residues. Findings of the study overall: Only a handful of new T cells, the authors suggested, are recruited with each seasonal influenza vaccination.

The sequence was obtained from a man aged 45 to 65 who received an inactivated influenza vaccine. The sample in question was PBMCs from blood, obtained roughly 5 days after vaccination. The chain couples TRBV10-3 to TRBJ2-1; TRBD2 matches at 13 bases. CDR3 nucleotides: TGTGCCATCAGTGAGGGGACTAGCGGGATTGAAGATGAGCAGTTCTTC. This sequence encodes CAISEGTSGIEDEQFF.